This T cell receptor (beta chain) stems from a study of identical twins. The CDR3 runs to 15 residues. Germline CDR1 reads MNHEY; CDR2 reads SMNVEV (reference sequence). Trimming pared 0 bases from V and 7 bases from J, leaving 12 bases between. TCRdb re-called the 5' RACE reads through MiXCR, storing one row per CDR3 protein. The sample records some 1,700,000 distinct CDR3 sequences, around 29% being singletons. Sequencing was done on a sample of cord blood. The receptor was isolated from a newborn girl in good health. The V and J genes are TRBV27 and TRBJ1-4; D is possibly TRBD1 (6 bases). CDR3 sequence: CASSLSGGAFEKLFF. CDR3 sequence (DNA): TGTGCCAGCAGTTTATCCGGGGGGGCTTTTGAAAAACTGTTTTTT.